This T cell receptor (beta chain) was obtained from a study of beta chain features in type 1 diabetes. Whole-study context: Cells sorted and examined across all samples totaled 85 million to 130 million.

The CDR3 is made up of 16 amino acids. With V trimmed by 0 bases and J by 6 bases, 7 bases remained unmatched. Per the germline V gene, CDR1 is MNHEY and CDR2 is SVGAGI. Findings and caveats of the study: A moderate, significant TCRB CDR3 shortening appeared in type 1 diabetes across four CD4+ subsets. When cDNA is sequenced, cells with high TCR expression could be over-represented.

Every isolated RNA sample was fully reverse transcribed, so sequencing captured expressed TCRB transcripts. Generated by immunoSEQ multiplex PCR, the TCRdb table keeps only in-frame clones and is missing some. The sample yields some 290,000 clones, about 24% seen once. This clone turned up a few times. Its cognate antigen is unknown. The chain recombines TRBV6-5 with TRBJ2-1; 8 bases agree with TRBD2. This receptor was taken from a woman in her twenties or thirties with type 1 diabetes. The sequenced sample was naive CD4+ T cells from blood. CDR3 residues: CASSYSGRGLSNEQFF. CDR3 bases: TGTGCCAGCAGTTACTCCGGGAGGGGACTTTCCAATGAGCAGTTCTTC.